The 19 T cell receptor beta chains reported below all come from one sample, sequenced in a study of blood T cells in healthy people across ages (dated by TCRdb to between 2014 and 2017). To prepare the library, 5' RACE was applied. The instrument was an Illumina HiSeq 2500. A second about 6 to 11 cycle PCR used a sample-barcoded 5' primer and a J-beta primer mix. TCRdb redid the processing of the public reads, applying fastp at Q25 and MiXCR, and retained in-frame beta chains. Rows with a matching CDR3 protein are joined into one entry that keeps the most common DNA and genes. This sample lists about 1,600,000 distinct CDR3 sequences; approximately 42% were detected once. Clones ranked in the top ten supply under 8% of the sample. Sequencing used blood. The receptors stem from a woman aged 18-29 years in good health.

The chain couples TRBV9 to TRBJ1-2, with a tentative D call TRBD1 (6 bases). CDR3 length: 16 residues. CDR1 is SGDLS, CDR2 YYNGEE, per germline. The V gene lost 3 bases and the J gene lost 0 bases, with 15 bases spanning the gap. The CDR3 coding sequence is TGTGCCAGCAGCGGGCCAAGGACAGCAGCTAACTATGGCTACACCTTC. Amino acids: CASSGPRTAANYGYTF. Combining the CDR3 with reference TRBV9 and TRBJ1-2 gives the whole variable domain DSGVTQTPKHLITATGQRVTLRCSPRSGDLSVYWYQQSLDQGLQFLIQYYNGEERAKGNILERFSAQQFPDLHSELNLSSLELGDSALYFCASSGPRTAANYGYTFGSGTRLTVV.

This clonotype has just a few counts. This chain joins TRBV14 and TRBJ1-2, with 8 bases that match TRBD1. From germline, CDR1 is SGHDN and CDR2 FVKESK. V lost 3 bases to trimming and J lost 8 bases; unmatched junction nucleotides: 8. CDR3 length equals 14 residues. The CDR3 DNA reads TGTGCCAGCAGCCATGAGGACAGGGTGCGAGGCTACACCTTC. It specifies CASSHEDRVRGYTF. Supplemented by reference TRBV14 and TRBJ1-2, the full variable domain reads EAGVTQFPSHSVIEKGQTVTLRCDPISGHDNLYWYRRVMGKEIKFLLHFVKESKQDESGMPNNRFLAERTGGTYSTLKVQPAELEDSGVYFCASSHEDRVRGYTFGSGTRLTVV.

This clonotype was seen only a few times. J is TRBJ2-7 and V is TRBV3-1; 10 nucleotides align to TRBD1. V gave up 4 bases and J gave up 3 bases; unmatched junction bases: 6. Germline loops: CDR1 LGHDT, CDR2 YNNKEL (reference sequence). The CDR3 is 15 amino acids. This chain's CDR3 is CASSLTTGGLYEQYF. DNA for the CDR3: TGTGCCAGCAGCCTCACGACAGGGGGCCTCTACGAGCAGTACTTC.

The CDR3 DNA sequence: TGCGCCAGCAGCCAAGATGAGGGGAGAGATCTTGGGCAGCCCCAGCATTTT. This sequence encodes CASSQDEGRDLGQPQHF. This chain connects TRBV4-1 to TRBJ1-5; D perhaps matches TRBD1 (5 bases). CDR3 length: 17 amino acids. The germline V gene has CDR1 MGHRA and CDR2 YSYEKL. V dropped 0 bases and J dropped 7 bases, with 19 bases sitting between them.

The rearrangement links TRBV27 to TRBJ1-2; TRBD1 might be the D (5 bases). The CDR3 totals 14 residues. The germline V gene has CDR1 MNHEY and CDR2 SMNVEV (reference sequence). The germline V and J ends were trimmed by 6 bases and 4 bases, with 15 bases remaining between them. CDR3 amino acids: CASRNPQGAYGYTF. For the CDR3, the DNA is TGTGCCAGCAGAAACCCTCAGGGAGCCTATGGCTACACCTTC.

The chain is built from TRBV12-5 and TRBJ2-4; 11 bases are shared with TRBD2. The J call may be incorrect, as the DNA end agrees better with TRBJ2-7. CDR1 is LGHNT, CDR2 FRNRAP, per germline. This CDR3 comprises 16 residues. For the CDR3, the DNA is TGTGCTAGTGGTTTGGGAGGGACTAGCGGCAACTACGAGCAGTACTTC. This codes for CASGLGGTSGNYEQYF.

This clonotype appeared a few times. The V and J genes are TRBV12-3 or TRBV12-4 and TRBJ2-4, with 9 nucleotides matching TRBD2. After removal of 5 bases from V and 6 bases from J, the junction contained 8 bases not matched to a gene. This CDR3 is 15 amino acids long. CDR3 loop: CASSPNSGSVNIQYF. The DNA of the CDR3 is TGTGCCAGCAGTCCGAATAGCGGGAGCGTAAACATTCAGTACTTC.

The chain combines TRBV27 with TRBJ2-1; D tentatively fits TRBD1 or TRBD2 (5 bases each). This CDR3 is built from 15 residues. Per the germline V gene, CDR1 is MNHEY and CDR2 is SMNVEV (reference sequence). With 3 bases removed from V and 6 bases from J, the gap between germline ends came to 15 bases. The CDR3 DNA reads as TGTGCCAGCAGTTTTAGCCCCCAGGGACCCAATGAGCAGTTCTTC. Residues: CASSFSPQGPNEQFF.

This clonotype has only a few counts. This chain joins TRBV18 and TRBJ2-4, with unresolved D. The J call may be wrong; the DNA end is better matched by TRBJ2-7. The CDR3 length is 13 residues. The germline gives CDR1 KGHSH, CDR2 LQKENI. The DNA for the CDR3 is TGTGCCAGCTCACCACCACCTAGTATCGAGCAGTACTTC. This sequence encodes CASSPPPSIEQYF.

The CDR3 region is CASSVDQEYEQYF. The CDR3 nucleotides read TGTGCCAGCAGCGTAGATCAGGAGTACGAGCAGTACTTC. The rearrangement links TRBV9 to TRBJ2-7; D gene unclear. The ends were cut back, 0 bases at V and 4 bases at J, with 8 bases in the middle. This CDR3 has 13 residues. Germline V gene data show CDR1 as SGDLS and CDR2 as YYNGEE.

The chain combines TRBV4-1 with TRBJ2-5; D might be TRBD2 (5 bases). With the DNA end fitting TRBJ2-7 better, the J assignment may be wrong. Germline assignment: CDR1 MGHRA and CDR2 YSYEKL. The CDR3 is made up of 16 amino acids. The DNA of the CDR3 is TGCGCCAGCAGCCAAGATCCCCGGGGTCCTTTCCCCGAGCAGTACTTC. Protein product: CASSQDPRGPFPEQYF.

The rearrangement uses TRBV7-8 and TRBJ2-7; unclear D gene. V lost 3 bases and J lost 9, with 15 bases in between. CDR3 size: 13 residues. Germline CDR1 and CDR2: SGHVS and FQNEAQ. CDR3 DNA: TGTGCCAGCAGCTTGCAGGTCTCTCACGGGCAGTACTTC. Its translation: CASSLQVSHGQYF. Looking up the rest from reference TRBV7-8 and TRBJ2-7 gives the full variable domain: GAGVSQSPRYKVAKRGQDVALRCDPISGHVSLFWYQQALGQGPEFLTYFQNEAQLDKSGLPSDRFFAERPEGSVSTLKIQRTQQEDSAVYLCASSLQVSHGQYFGPGTRLTVT.

This chain's CDR3 is CATRGRITDTQYF. The CDR3 nucleotides read TGTGCCACCAGGGGGCGGATCACAGATACGCAGTATTTT. The chain joins TRBV6-5 to TRBJ2-3; 8 bases align to TRBD1. Germline V gene sequence: CDR1 MNHEY, CDR2 SVGAGI. The V segment lost 10 bases and the J segment 2 bases; nucleotides outside the gene matches: 5. The CDR3 contains 13 residues.

The CDR3 coding sequence is TGTGCCACCAGCAGAGATCAGTCAGGGGTCGGTTCACCCCTCCACTTT. This encodes CATSRDQSGVGSPLHF. The gene calls are TRBV15 and TRBJ1-6; the D gene is possibly TRBD1 (6 bases). Germline V gene data show CDR1 as LNHNV and CDR2 as YYDKDF (reference sequence). Trimming stripped 0 bases from V and 9 bases from J, with 15 bases between. This CDR3 comprises 16 residues.

At least ten counts were recorded for this clonotype. J is TRBJ2-2 and V is TRBV7-2, with TRBD1 matching 11 bases. CDR1 is SGHTA, CDR2 FQGNSA, per germline. This CDR3 is 16 amino acids long. J gave up 4 bases and V 6 bases, and 7 bases lay outside the gene matches. CDR3 nucleotides: TGTGCCAGCAGGGACGGACAGGGGGCCGTCACCGGGGAGCTGTTTTTT. Amino acid sequence: CASRDGQGAVTGELFF.

This clonotype was recorded a few times. The chain uses TRBV5-1 and TRBJ2-2; D is perhaps TRBD2 (5 bases). The germline V and J ends were trimmed by 2 bases and 6 bases, with 14 bases remaining between them. The CDR3 is 15 residues long. CDR1 and CDR2 from the germline V gene are SGHRS and YFSETQ. In nucleotides, the CDR3 is TGCGCCAGCAGCTTCTTGCCTAGCAGCCCCGGGGAGCTGTTTTTT. It is translated as CASSFLPSSPGELFF.

This clonotype has more than one count but fewer than ten. The rearrangement uses TRBV27 and TRBJ2-7; 9 bases match TRBD1. V was pared by 2 bases and J by 4 bases, with 3 bases of the junction left unmatched. Germline CDR1 and CDR2: MNHEY and SMNVEV (reference sequence). CDR3 size: 14 residues. Written as DNA, the CDR3 is TGTGCCAGCAGTTTACAAGGGACAGGGTACGAGCAGTACTTC. It is translated as CASSLQGTGYEQYF.

The V and J genes are TRBV20-1 and TRBJ2-6, with D unresolved. The CDR3 length is 15 residues. With 5 bases removed from V and 0 bases from J, the gap between germline ends came to 11 bases. Germline loops: CDR1 DFQATT, CDR2 SNEGSKA (reference sequence). The CDR3: CSAPRHLSGANVLTF. The CDR3 DNA follows: TGCAGTGCTCCACGACACCTCTCTGGGGCCAACGTCCTGACTTTC.

The genes are TRBV14 and TRBJ2-1; D is uncertain. CDR1 and CDR2 from the germline V gene are SGHDN and FVKESK. Trimming took off 4 bases at V and 8 bases at J, with 18 bases between the two ends. This CDR3 has 15 residues. DNA for the CDR3: TGTGCCAGCAGCCTAGGACGGACCTATAGAGATGAGCAGTTCTTC. Translating gives CASSLGRTYRDEQFF.